This TCR beta chain was obtained from a study of blood T cell repertoires in COVID-19. Study in general: Sample material is recorded as cDNA or gDNA derived from T cells, B-cell-depleted T cells, or PBMCs.

This CDR3 contains 14 residues. Trimming took 4 bases from V and 5 from J, leaving 14 bases between them. Germline CDR1 reads MDHEN; CDR2 reads SYDVKM. In the authors' workflow: It was from reference gene primer amplification that nucleated cell counts were estimated. Clones were read by immunoSEQ multiplex PCR, and TCRdb kept only the in-frame ones, dropping some. V and J calls and clone size follow that table, whereas D and trimming were derived from the DNA. The sample records over 140,000 clones, about 82% being singletons. The sample taken for sequencing was peripheral blood. This clonotype was obtained from a woman aged 80 or over with active or convalescent COVID-19. The V gene is TRBV28, the J gene TRBJ1-1; D not certain. CDR3 bases: TGTGCCAGCAGTTCAGCGGGGAGGAGGACTGAAGCTTTCTTT. It translates to CASSSAGRRTEAFF.